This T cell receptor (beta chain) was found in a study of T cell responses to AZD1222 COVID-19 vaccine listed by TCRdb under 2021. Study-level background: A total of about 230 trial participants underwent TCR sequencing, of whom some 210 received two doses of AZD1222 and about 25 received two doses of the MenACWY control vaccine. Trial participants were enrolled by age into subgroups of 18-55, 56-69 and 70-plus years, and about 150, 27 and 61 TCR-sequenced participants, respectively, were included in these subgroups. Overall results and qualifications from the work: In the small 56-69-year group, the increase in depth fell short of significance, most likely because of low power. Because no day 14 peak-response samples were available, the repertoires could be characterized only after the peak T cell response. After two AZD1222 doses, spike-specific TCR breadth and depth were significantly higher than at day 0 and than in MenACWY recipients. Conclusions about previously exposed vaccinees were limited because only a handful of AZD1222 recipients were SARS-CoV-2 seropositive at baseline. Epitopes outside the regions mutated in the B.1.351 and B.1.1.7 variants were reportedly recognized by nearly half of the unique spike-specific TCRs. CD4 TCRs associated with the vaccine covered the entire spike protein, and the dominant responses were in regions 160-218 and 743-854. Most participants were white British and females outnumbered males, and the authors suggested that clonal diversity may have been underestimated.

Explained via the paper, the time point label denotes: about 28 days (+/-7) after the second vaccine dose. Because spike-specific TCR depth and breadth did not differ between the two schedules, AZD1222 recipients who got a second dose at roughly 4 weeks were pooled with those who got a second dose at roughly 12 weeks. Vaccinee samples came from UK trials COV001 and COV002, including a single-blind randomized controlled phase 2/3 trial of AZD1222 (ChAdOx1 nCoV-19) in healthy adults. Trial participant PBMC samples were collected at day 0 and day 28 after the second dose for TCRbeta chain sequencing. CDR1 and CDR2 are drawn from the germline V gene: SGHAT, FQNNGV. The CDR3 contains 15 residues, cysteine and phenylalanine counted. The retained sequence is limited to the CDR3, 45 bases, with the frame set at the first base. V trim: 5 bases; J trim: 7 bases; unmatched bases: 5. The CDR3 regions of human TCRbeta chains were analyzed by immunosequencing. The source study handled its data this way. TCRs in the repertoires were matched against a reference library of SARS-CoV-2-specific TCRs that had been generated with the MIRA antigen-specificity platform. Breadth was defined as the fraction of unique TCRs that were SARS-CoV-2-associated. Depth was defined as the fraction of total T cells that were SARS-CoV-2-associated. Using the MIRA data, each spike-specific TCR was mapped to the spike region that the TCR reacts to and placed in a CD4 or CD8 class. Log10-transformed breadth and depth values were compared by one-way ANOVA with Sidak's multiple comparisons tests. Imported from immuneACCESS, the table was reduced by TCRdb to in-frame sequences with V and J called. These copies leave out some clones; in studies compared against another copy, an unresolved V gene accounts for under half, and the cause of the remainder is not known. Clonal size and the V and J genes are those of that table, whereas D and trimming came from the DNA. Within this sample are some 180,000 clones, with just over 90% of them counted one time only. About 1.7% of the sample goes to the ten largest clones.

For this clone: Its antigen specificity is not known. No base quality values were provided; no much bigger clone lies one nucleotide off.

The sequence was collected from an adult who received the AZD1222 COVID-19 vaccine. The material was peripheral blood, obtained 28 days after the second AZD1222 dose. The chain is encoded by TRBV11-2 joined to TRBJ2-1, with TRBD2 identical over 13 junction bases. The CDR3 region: CASSPTSGRANEQFF. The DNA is TGTGCCAGCAGCCCAACTAGCGGGAGGGCGAATGAGCAGTTCTTC.